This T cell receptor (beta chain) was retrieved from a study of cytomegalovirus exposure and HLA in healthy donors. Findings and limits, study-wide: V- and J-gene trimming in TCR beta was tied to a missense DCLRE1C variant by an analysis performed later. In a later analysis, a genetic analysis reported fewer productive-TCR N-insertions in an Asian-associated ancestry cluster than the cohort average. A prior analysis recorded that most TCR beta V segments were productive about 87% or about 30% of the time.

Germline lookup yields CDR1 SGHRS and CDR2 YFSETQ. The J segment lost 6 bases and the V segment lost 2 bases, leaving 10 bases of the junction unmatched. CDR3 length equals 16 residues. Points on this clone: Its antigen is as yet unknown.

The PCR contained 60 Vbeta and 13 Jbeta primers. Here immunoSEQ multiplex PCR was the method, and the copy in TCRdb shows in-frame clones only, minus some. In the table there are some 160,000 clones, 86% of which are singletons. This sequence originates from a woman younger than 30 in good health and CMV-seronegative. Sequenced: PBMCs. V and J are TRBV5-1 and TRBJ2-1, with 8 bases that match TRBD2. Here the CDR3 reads CASSLLAGGQGNEQFF. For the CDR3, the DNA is TGCGCCAGCAGCTTATTGGCGGGGGGTCAGGGCAATGAGCAGTTCTTC.